These 9 T cell receptor beta chains were sequenced from one sample in a study of TIL therapy for anti-PD-1-resistant metastatic lung cancer. The time point was: pre-treatment sample, taken before nivolumab and TIL therapy. This was the immunoSEQ v3 assay. Here immunoSEQ multiplex PCR was the method, and the copy in TCRdb shows in-frame clones only, minus some. The sample lists about 15,000 clones, roughly 88% occurring once. The material sequenced was blood, taken at baseline. The receptor set was obtained from a person between 30 and 79 years old with non-small cell lung cancer.

This chain uses TRBV30 with TRBJ1-2; no clear D gene. Trimming took off 1 base at V and 4 bases at J, with 16 bases between the two ends. This CDR3 has 15 residues. Per the germline V gene, CDR1 is GTSNPN and CDR2 is SVGIG (reference sequence). The CDR3 here is CAWSGRRVFTYGYTF. Written as DNA, the CDR3 is TGTGCCTGGAGTGGCAGGAGAGTCTTTACCTATGGCTACACCTTC.

The chain links TRBV7-3 to TRBJ2-2, with a tentative D call TRBD2 (5 bases). From germline, CDR1 is SGHTA and CDR2 FQGTGA. The length of the CDR3 is 14 residues. The V end lost 3 bases, the J end lost 2 bases, and 7 bases lay between the germline ends. This chain's CDR3 is CASSFGRNTGELFF. The CDR3, as DNA: TGTGCCAGCAGCTTTGGGAGAAACACCGGGGAGCTGTTTTTT.

The chain employs TRBV5-4 and TRBJ2-6; perhaps TRBD1 as D (5 bases). Looked up from germline, CDR1 is SGHNT and CDR2 is YYREEE (reference sequence). Between the trimmed V and J ends, which lost 1 base and 2 bases, there was a span of 7 bases. The CDR3 runs 15 residues. CDR3 sequence reads: CASSLRQTGANVLTF. CDR3 in DNA: TGTGCCAGCAGCTTGCGACAGACTGGGGCCAACGTCCTGACTTTC. Combining the CDR3 with reference TRBV5-4 and TRBJ2-6 gives the whole variable domain ETGVTQSPTHLIKTRGQQVTLRCSSQSGHNTVSWYQQALGQGPQFIFQYYREEENGRGNFPPRFSGLQFPNYSSELNVNALELDDSALYLCASSLRQTGANVLTFGAGSRLTVL.

This sequence joins TRBV7-8 and TRBJ1-1, with 7 bases that match TRBD1. This CDR3 has 15 residues. Germline lookup yields CDR1 SGHVS and CDR2 FQNEAQ. The J segment lost 4 bases and the V segment lost 5 bases, leaving 10 bases of the junction unmatched. This CDR3 reads CASSVQQGYGTEAFF. In DNA, the CDR3 is TGTGCCAGCAGCGTCCAACAGGGGTATGGCACTGAAGCTTTCTTT.

This clone came up once. CDR3: CSAQQTQNEKLFF. CDR3 nucleotides: TGCAGCGCCCAACAGACACAAAATGAAAAACTGTTTTTT. The chain couples TRBV29-1 to TRBJ1-4; D is ambiguous. Looked up from germline, CDR1 is SQVTM and CDR2 is ANQGSEA. The CDR3 spans 13 residues. Trimming cost V 7 bases and J 5 bases, with 14 bases left between them.

This chain links TRBV10-1 with TRBJ2-5; 7 bases agree with TRBD2. V trimming: 4 bases; J trimming: 5 bases; junction bases outside the gene matches: 16. This CDR3 is 17 amino acids long. CDR1 is WNHNN, CDR2 SYGVQD, per germline (reference sequence). The CDR3 sequence: CASSAGEVGRVAETQYF. CDR3 sequence (DNA): TGCGCCAGCAGTGCAGGTGAGGTGGGGAGGGTAGCTGAGACCCAGTACTTC.

This clone was seen once. The V and J genes are TRBV25-1 and TRBJ1-5; 8 bases map to TRBD1. The CDR3 extends over 18 amino acids. Germline CDR1 reads MGHDK; CDR2 reads SYGVNS. V gave up 7 bases and J gave up 1 base; unmatched junction bases: 15. CDR3 sequence (DNA): TGTGCCAGCACCCCGGACAGGGACAGTAAAGGGAGCAATCAGCCCCAGCATTTT. The encoded protein is CASTPDRDSKGSNQPQHF. Using reference TRBV25-1 and TRBJ1-5 for the parts outside the CDR3, the full variable domain is EADIYQTPRYLVIGTGKKITLECSQTMGHDKMYWYQQDPGMELHLIHYSYGVNSTEKGDLSSESTVSRIRTEHFPLTLESARPSHTSQYLCASTPDRDSKGSNQPQHFGDGTRLSIL.

This clone occurred once. V gene TRBV7-9 combines with J gene TRBJ2-1; 7 bases fit TRBD1. This CDR3 is 12 amino acids long. Unmatched junction bases numbered 2, after V lost 3 bases and J lost 9 bases. Per the germline V gene, CDR1 is SEHNR and CDR2 is FQNEAQ (reference sequence). The CDR3 nucleotides read TGTGCCAGCAGCTTCCCAGGGGGTGAGCAGTTCTTC. Its translation is CASSFPGGEQFF.

The chain uses TRBV28 and TRBJ1-5, with D possibly matching TRBD1 (6 bases). The V end was cut by 5 bases, the J end by 6 bases, with 11 bases between. Germline V lookup: CDR1 MDHEN, CDR2 SYDVKM. The CDR3 is 13 residues long. The CDR3 sequence is CASSILGGQPQHF. Here the CDR3 DNA reads TGTGCCAGCAGTATTCTAGGGGGTCAGCCCCAGCATTTT. Drawing the rest from reference TRBV28 and TRBJ1-5, the complete variable domain is DVKVTQSSRYLVKRTGEKVFLECVQDMDHENMFWYRQDPGLGLRLIYFSYDVKMKEKGDIPEGYSVSREKKERFSLILESASTNQTSMYLCASSILGGQPQHFGDGTRLSIL.